The source of this TCR beta chain is a study of T cells after yellow fever vaccination. The CDR3 is 12 amino acids. The V gene's germline CDR1 is DFQATT and CDR2 SNEGSKA (reference sequence). V gave up 6 bases and J gave up 0 bases, with 8 bases separating them. MiXCR, applied by TCRdb to the 5' RACE reads, yields one record per CDR3 protein. The table has some 400,000 distinct CDR3 sequences, 6.2% seen once. Whole-study results and caveats: Only a minor proportion of clonotypes was detected across both CD4 and CD8 compartments. Sorted repertoires could include abundant contaminating clonotypes from bulk cells. Detected again after the booster were most primary-vaccination clones, at almost 97% CD4 and 88% CD8. Weaker in magnitude, the secondary response showed a faster peak on day 5 versus 15.

This clonotype was counted at least ten times. Its antigen remains unidentified. V gene TRBV20-1 combines with J gene TRBJ1-1; D is undetermined. This specimen was PBMCs, taken 5 days after the yellow fever booster vaccination. This sequence was found in a man aged 25-45 years who received the YFV17D yellow fever vaccine. The DNA for the CDR3 is TGCAGTGCCCCCGGTATGAACACTGAAGCTTTCTTT. It translates to CSAPGMNTEAFF.